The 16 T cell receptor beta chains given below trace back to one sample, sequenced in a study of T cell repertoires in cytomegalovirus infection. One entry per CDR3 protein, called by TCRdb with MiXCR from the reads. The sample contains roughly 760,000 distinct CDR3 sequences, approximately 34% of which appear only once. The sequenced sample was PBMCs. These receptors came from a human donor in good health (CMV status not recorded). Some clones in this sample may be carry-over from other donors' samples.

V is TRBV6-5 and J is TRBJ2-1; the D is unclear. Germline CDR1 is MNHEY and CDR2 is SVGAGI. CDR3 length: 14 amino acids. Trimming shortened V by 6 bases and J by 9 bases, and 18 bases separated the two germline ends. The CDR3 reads CASRRQPTQIEQFF. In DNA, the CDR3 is TGTGCCAGCAGGCGGCAGCCCACTCAAATTGAGCAGTTCTTC.

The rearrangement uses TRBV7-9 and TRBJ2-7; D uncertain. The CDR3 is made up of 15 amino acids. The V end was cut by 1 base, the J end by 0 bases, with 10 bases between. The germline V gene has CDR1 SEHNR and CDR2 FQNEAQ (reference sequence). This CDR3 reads CASSLEGLFSYEQYF. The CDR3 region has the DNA TGTGCCAGCAGCTTAGAGGGTCTTTTCTCCTACGAGCAGTACTTC.

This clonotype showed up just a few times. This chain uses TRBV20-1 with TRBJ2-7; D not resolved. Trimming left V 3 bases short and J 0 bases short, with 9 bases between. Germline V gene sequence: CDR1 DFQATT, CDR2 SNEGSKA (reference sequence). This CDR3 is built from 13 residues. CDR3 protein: CSARLGNSYEQYF. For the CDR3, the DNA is TGCAGTGCTAGGTTGGGGAACTCCTACGAGCAGTACTTC.

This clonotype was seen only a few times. The CDR3 protein is CASRPRQGARDEQFF. The CDR3 nucleotides are TGTGCCAGCAGGCCCCGACAGGGGGCTCGGGATGAGCAGTTCTTC. The chain is built from TRBV6-5 and TRBJ2-1; 10 positions agree with TRBD1. Germline values: CDR1 MNHEY, CDR2 SVGAGI. V was pared by 6 bases and J by 8 bases, with 10 bases of the junction left unmatched. CDR3 size: 15 residues.

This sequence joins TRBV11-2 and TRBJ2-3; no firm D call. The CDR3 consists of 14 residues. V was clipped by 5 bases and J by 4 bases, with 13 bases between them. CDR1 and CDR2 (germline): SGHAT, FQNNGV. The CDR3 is CASSLRASADTQYF. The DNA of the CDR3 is TGTGCCAGCAGCCTTAGGGCCTCGGCAGATACGCAGTATTTT.

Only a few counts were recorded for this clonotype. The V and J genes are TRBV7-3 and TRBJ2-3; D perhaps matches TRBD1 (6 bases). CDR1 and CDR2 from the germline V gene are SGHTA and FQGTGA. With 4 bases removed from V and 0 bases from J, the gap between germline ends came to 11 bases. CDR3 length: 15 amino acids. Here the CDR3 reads CASSSTGYSTDTQYF. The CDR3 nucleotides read TGTGCCAGCAGCTCCACAGGGTATAGCACAGATACGCAGTATTTT.

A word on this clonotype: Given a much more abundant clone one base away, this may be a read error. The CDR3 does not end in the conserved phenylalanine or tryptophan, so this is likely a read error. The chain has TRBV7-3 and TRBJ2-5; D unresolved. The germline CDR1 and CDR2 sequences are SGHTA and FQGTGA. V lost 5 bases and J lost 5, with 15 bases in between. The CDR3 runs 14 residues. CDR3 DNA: TGTGCCAGCAGCCCAGAGGCAGGTTGGGAGACCCAGTACTTA. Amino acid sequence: CASSPEAGWETQYL.

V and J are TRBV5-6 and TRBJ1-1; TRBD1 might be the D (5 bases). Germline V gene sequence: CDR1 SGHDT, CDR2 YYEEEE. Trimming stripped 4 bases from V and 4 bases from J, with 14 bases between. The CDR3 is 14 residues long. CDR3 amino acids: CASSPTWTRTEAFF. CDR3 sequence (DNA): TGTGCCAGCAGCCCCACCTGGACACGCACTGAAGCTTTCTTT.

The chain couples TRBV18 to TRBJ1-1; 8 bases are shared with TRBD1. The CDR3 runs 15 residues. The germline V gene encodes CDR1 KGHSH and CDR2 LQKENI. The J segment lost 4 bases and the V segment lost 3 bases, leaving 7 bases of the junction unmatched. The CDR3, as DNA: TGTGCCAGCTCACCGGGACAGGAAATAAGCACTGAAGCTTTCTTT. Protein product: CASSPGQEISTEAFF.

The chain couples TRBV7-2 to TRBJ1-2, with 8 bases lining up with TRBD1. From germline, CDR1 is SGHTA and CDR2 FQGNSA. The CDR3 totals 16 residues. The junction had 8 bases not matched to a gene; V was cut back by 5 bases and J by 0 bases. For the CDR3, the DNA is TGTGCCAGCAGCCCTATTGGACAGGGACCTAACTATGGCTACACCTTC. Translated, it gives CASSPIGQGPNYGYTF.

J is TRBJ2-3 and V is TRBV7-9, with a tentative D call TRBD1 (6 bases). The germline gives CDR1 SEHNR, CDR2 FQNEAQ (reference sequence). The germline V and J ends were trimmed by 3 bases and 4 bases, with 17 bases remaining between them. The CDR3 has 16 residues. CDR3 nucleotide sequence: TGTGCCAGCAGCTTGAGGGGGACGGCCGAGGCAGATACGCAGTATTTT. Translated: CASSLRGTAEADTQYF. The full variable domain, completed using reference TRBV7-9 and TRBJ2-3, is DTGVSQNPRHKITKRGQNVTFRCDPISEHNRLYWYRQTLGQGPEFLTYFQNEAQLEKSRLLSDRFSAERPKGSFSTLEIQRTEQGDSAMYLCASSLRGTAEADTQYFGPGTRLTVL.

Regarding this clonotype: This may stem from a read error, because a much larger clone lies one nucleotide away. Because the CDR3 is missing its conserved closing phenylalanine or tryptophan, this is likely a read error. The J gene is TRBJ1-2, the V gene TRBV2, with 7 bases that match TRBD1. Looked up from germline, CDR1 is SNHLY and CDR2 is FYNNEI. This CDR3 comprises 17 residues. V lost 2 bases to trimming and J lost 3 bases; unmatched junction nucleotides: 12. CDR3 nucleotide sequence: TGTGCCAGCAGTGAATGGAGGGGACAGTACCACCACTATGGCTACACCTTA. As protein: CASSEWRGQYHHYGYTL.

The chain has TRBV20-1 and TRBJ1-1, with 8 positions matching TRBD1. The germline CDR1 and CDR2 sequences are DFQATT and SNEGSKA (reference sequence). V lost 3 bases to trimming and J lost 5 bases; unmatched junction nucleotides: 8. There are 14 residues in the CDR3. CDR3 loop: CSARDRVVGTEAFF. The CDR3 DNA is TGCAGTGCTAGGGACAGGGTGGTCGGAACTGAAGCTTTCTTT.

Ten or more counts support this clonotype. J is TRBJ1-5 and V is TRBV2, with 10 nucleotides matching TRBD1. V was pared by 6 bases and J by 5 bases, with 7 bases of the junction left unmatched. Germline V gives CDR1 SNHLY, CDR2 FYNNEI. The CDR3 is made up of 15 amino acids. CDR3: CASRTGTGAYQPQHF. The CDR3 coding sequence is TGTGCCAGCAGGACCGGGACAGGGGCGTATCAGCCCCAGCATTTT.

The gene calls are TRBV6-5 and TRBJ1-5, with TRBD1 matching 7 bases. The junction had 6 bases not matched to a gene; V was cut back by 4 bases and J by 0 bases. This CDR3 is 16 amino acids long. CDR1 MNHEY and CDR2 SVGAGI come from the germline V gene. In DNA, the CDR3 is TGTGCCAGCAGTTTCTCCCGGGACAGTAGCAATCAGCCCCAGCATTTT. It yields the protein CASSFSRDSSNQPQHF.

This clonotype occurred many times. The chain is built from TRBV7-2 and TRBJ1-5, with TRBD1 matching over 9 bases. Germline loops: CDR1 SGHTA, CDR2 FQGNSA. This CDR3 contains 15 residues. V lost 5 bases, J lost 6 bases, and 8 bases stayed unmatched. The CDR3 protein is CASSLQGALGQPQHF. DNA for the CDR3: TGTGCCAGCAGCCTACAGGGGGCTTTGGGTCAGCCCCAGCATTTT. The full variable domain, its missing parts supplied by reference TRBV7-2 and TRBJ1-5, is GAGVSQSPSNKVTEKGKDVELRCDPISGHTALYWYRQSLGQGLEFLIYFQGNSAPDKSGLPSDRFSAERTGGSVSTLTIQRTQQEDSAVYLCASSLQGALGQPQHFGDGTRLSIL.